This TCR beta chain originates from a study of blood T cells in healthy people across ages. Total RNA amounts of at least 6 micrograms were extracted per sample. Remarks on this clonotype: What it binds is not known. At one of its ends the junction is not consistent with the germline gene, which may arise from a read error.

A second PCR, run for 7 to 11 cycles, used a sample-barcoded 5' primer plus a J-beta primer mix. A template-switch adaptor containing 12 random nucleotides labeled each cDNA molecule. TCRdb reanalysed the 5' RACE reads using MiXCR and keeps one entry per CDR3 protein. There are approximately 800,000 distinct CDR3 sequences in the sample; around half occur only once, and 40% to 50% lies in the top ten. Regarding the study as a whole: The diversity estimates, figures obtained from one million T cells, were considered underestimates. TCR beta diversity per million T cells fell roughly linearly with age.

The sequence was collected from a man older than 75 in good health. The sample was blood.

The CDR3 reads CGVEGAGTGTSYEQYF. CDR3 sequence (DNA): TGCGGCGTTGAAGGGGCCGGGACAGGGACCTCCTACGAGCAGTACTTC. The chain has TRBV29-1 and TRBJ2-7; 9 bases are shared with TRBD1. The CDR3 length is 16 residues. The germline V gene has CDR1 SQVTM and CDR2 ANQGSEA.